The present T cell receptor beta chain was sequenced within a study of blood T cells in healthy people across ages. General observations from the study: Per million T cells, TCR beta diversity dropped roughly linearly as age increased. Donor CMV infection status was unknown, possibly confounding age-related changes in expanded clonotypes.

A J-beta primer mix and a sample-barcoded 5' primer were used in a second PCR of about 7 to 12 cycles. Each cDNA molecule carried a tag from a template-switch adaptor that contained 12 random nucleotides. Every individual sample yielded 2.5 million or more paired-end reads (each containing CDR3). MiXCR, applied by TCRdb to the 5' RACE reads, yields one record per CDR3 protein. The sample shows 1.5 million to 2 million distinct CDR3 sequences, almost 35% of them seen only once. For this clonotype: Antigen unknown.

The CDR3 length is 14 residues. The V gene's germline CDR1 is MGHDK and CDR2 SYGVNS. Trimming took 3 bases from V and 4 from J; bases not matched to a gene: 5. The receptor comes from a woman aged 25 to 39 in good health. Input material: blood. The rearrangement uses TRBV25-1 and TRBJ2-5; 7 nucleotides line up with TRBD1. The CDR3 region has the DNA TGTGCCAGCAGTGATAGGGGGCGTCTAGAGACCCAGTACTTC. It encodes CASSDRGRLETQYF.